This record covers a single TCR beta chain. J was trimmed by 2 bases and V by 4 bases; bases with no gene match: 13. The CDR3 runs to 18 residues. Germline-derived CDR1 and CDR2 are SNHLY and FYNNEI. TCRdb processed the RT-PCR reads anew with MiXCR; each CDR3 protein has one entry. This sample has about 650,000 distinct CDR3 sequences, with around 15% found just once. The data derive from a study of response to subunit inactivated influenza vaccine. The TCR was taken from a man aged 45 to 65 who received an inactivated influenza vaccine. The sample was PBMCs from blood, taken roughly 15 days before vaccination. This chain links TRBV2 with TRBJ2-3; TRBD2 matches at 9 bases. The CDR3 here is CASSGKIAGAPSTDTQYF. DNA for the CDR3: TGTGCCAGCAGTGGCAAAATAGCGGGAGCCCCCTCCACAGATACGCAGTATTTT.